This T cell receptor (beta chain) was captured by sequencing in a study of blood T cell repertoires in COVID-19. CDR1 is SGHAT and CDR2 is FQNNGV in the germline V gene. Trimming took 1 base from V and 5 from J; bases not matched to a gene: 5. This CDR3 contains 15 residues. Profiling relied on immunoSEQ multiplex PCR, and the TCRdb table lists in-frame clones only, not all of them. This sample has 300,000 to 400,000 clones, with approximately 88% found just once. Sequenced input: peripheral blood. The receptor comes from a man aged 25 to 40 with COVID-19, enrolled during active disease. This chain connects TRBV11-2 to TRBJ2-1, with 7 positions matching TRBD2. For the CDR3, the DNA is TGTGCCAGCAGCTTAGTTTCCGCGGGGGACAATGAGCAGTTCTTC. Its protein is CASSLVSAGDNEQFF.